The entry that follows covers one T cell receptor beta chain sequence. Its recognized antigen is unknown. Base qualities are not recorded, but no much larger clone differs from it by a single base. The data are from a study of shared T cell receptors in the human thymus (dated by TCRdb to the early 2020s). For the wider study: The study examined how self-reactive, shared T-cell receptor alpha chains are generated in the human thymus.

Counted from cysteine to phenylalanine, this CDR3 has 15 amino acids. The kept DNA is CDR3 alone, 45 bases in frame from the first base. The germline V gene encodes CDR1 SGHRS and CDR2 YFSETQ. V is cut back by 4 bases and J by 1 base, with 4 bases in the junction unmatched. Libraries were built with the immunoSEQ multiplex PCR assay. TCRdb obtained this table from immuneACCESS and retained in-frame rearrangements with V and J assigned. These tables miss some clones; where compared with another copy, unresolved V genes account for less than half of the shortfall, and the remainder is unexplained. For this sample the table gives about 660,000 clones, of which over 75% were detected only once. 0.0085% to 0.012% of the sample goes to the ten largest clones. The same data also went into a second study, on human thymus T cells. The second investigation adds: The donors were immunologically healthy infants in Finland who had open corrective cardiac surgery for congenital heart defects. Thymus tissue was collected as surgical resects that were removed during corrective cardiac surgery. Usage of V and J gene segments appeared to be biased in both the thymic and the peripheral blood repertoires. According to the related research, thymic TCR repertoires were highly overlapping among unrelated individuals. The study described the TCR alpha and beta repertoires in fewer than 10 infant thymus samples and a few matching peripheral blood samples. Donor ages ranging from about 6 to 250 days were recorded, and several male and a couple of female infants were included in the cohort. After being mechanically released from the tissue, thymocytes were kept at -70 degrees C in pellets of about 10-32 million cells. A QIAsymphony instrument was used to extract genomic DNA from the frozen cell pellets. The immunoSEQ multiplex PCR assay was used to amplify the TCRB and TCRAD loci from a standardized quantity of quality-controlled genomic DNA. The amplicons spanned the V(D)J region and were long enough to cover the CDR3 and allow V and J genes to be identified. The amplicons were sequenced on an Illumina platform via the commercial immunoSEQ service. Primer bias and sequencing errors were corrected as previously described, and TCRAD and TCRB definitions were based on the IMGT database. immunoSEQ Analyzer 3.0 and VDJTools were used for repertoire analysis, which covered basic statistics, V/J segment usage, diversity estimates, rarefaction and pairwise overlap. To estimate diversity, the Chao1, ChaoE, Efron-Thisted, Shannon and inverse Simpson indices were applied, and diversity was also estimated on datasets down-sampled to the smallest sample. Repertoire overlap was assessed by strict matching of CDR3 nucleotide sequence, V gene and J gene, and clustering was done by Jaccard-based multidimensional scaling. On average, roughly 850,000 unique TCRB clonotypes were obtained from thymus samples, compared with some 84,000 from blood samples.

The chain employs TRBV5-1 and TRBJ2-1; 8 central bases correspond to TRBD2. The specimen was thymocytes. The source is a boy younger than two with a congenital heart defect. Donor details come from another sample of the same person, matched by shared clones. CDR3 sequence: CASSVLADSYNEQFF. Here is the DNA: TGCGCCAGCAGCGTACTAGCGGATTCCTACAATGAGCAGTTCTTC. The full variable domain, with segments outside the CDR3 supplied by the reference TRBV5-1 and TRBJ2-1 proteins, appears as KAGVTQTPRYLIKTRGQQVTLSCSPISGHRSVSWYQQTPGQGLQFLFEYFSETQRNKGNFPGRFSGRQFSNSRSEMNVSTLELGDSALYLCASSVLADSYNEQFFGPGTRLTVL.